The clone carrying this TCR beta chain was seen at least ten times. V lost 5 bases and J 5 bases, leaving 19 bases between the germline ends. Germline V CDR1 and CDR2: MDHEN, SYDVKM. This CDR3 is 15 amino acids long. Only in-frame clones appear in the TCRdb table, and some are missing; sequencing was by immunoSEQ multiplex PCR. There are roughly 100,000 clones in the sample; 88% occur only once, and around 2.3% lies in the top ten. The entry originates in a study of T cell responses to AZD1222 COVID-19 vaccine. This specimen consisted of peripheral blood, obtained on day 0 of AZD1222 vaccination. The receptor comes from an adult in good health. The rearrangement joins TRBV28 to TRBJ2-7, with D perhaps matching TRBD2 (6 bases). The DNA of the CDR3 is TGTGCCAGCAGTCCCTGGGGGGAAGGGAATGACGAGCAGTACTTC. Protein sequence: CASSPWGEGNDEQYF.